The present entry profiles one TCR beta chain with its context. The target antigen is unknown. The data stem from a study of cytomegalovirus exposure and HLA in healthy donors. Study results and caveats: The authors later linked a missense DCLRE1C variant to TCR beta V- and J-gene trimming. As a later analysis showed, several of the most significant clusters appeared to be linked to common viral pathogens. Reported performance of the classifier showed diagnosis of cytomegalovirus status with high specificity and sensitivity.

The PCR made use of 60 Vbeta and 13 Jbeta primers. Some clones are missing from TCRdb's copy, which holds only in-frame ones; the method was immunoSEQ multiplex PCR. The data contain about 130,000 clones, around three quarters of them singletons. The CDR3 totals 16 residues. With V trimmed by 2 bases and J by 0 bases, 2 bases remained unmatched. Germline CDR1 is SNHLY and CDR2 is FYNNEI. The V gene is TRBV2, the J gene TRBJ2-2; TRBD1 matches 8 bases. The material sequenced was PBMCs. This TCR derives from a woman aged 55-69 years in good health and CMV-seropositive. CDR3 coding DNA: TGTGCCAGCAGTGAACAGGGGGCTCCGAACACCGGGGAGCTGTTTTTT. Translating gives CASSEQGAPNTGELFF.